This T cell receptor beta chain was observed in a study of blood T cell repertoires in COVID-19. Study context: Sample material is recorded as cDNA or gDNA derived from T cells, B-cell-depleted T cells, or PBMCs.

CDR1 is SQVTM and CDR2 is ANQGSEA in the germline V gene. The V segment lost 7 bases and the J segment 8 bases; nucleotides outside the gene matches: 3. The CDR3 covers 12 residues. In the study's own analysis: Estimation of nucleated cell counts was performed using reference gene primer amplification. Using immunoSEQ multiplex PCR, the repertoire was profiled, and TCRdb retains in-frame clones only, with some absent. D and trimming come from the DNA, and the V and J calls and clone size come from that table. Here the sample spans roughly 200,000 clones, 65% to 90% being singletons. The participants were between about 18 and 89 years old and came from under 25 US areas.

What was sequenced was PBMCs or T cells enriched from blood (not recorded which). The receptor comes from a woman between 25 and 40 years old who had been exposed to COVID-19. V is TRBV29-1 and J is TRBJ1-4; 11 bases map to TRBD1. DNA of the CDR3: TGCAGCGCCCGGACAGGGGGCGAAAAACTGTTTTTT. Translating gives CSARTGGEKLFF.